The 17 T cell receptor beta chains presented below share a single source sample, sequenced in a study of blood T cell repertoires in COVID-19. Sequenced by immunoSEQ multiplex PCR; TCRdb stores in-frame clones only, minus some. This sample has about 200,000 clones, with less than 85% found just once. Material: PBMCs or T cells enriched from blood (not recorded which). Receptor source: a woman aged 55-69 years with acute COVID-19.

The chain is built from TRBV9 and TRBJ1-3, with D maybe TRBD1 (6 bases). Per germline, CDR1 SGDLS and CDR2 YYNGEE. There are 15 residues in the CDR3. V lost 3 bases to trimming and J lost 4 bases, with 14 bases between them. CDR3 loop: CASSASRGSGNTIYF. Written as DNA, the CDR3 is TGTGCCAGCAGCGCGTCCAGGGGTTCAGGAAACACCATATATTTT.

This chain uses TRBV9 with TRBJ2-1, with 7 bases identical to TRBD1. Trimming removed 4 bases from V and 4 bases from J; junction bases left unmatched: 8. CDR3 length equals 15 residues. The germline gives CDR1 SGDLS, CDR2 YYNGEE. The CDR3 sequence: CASSSSGQNYNEQFF. The CDR3 nucleotides are TGTGCCAGCAGCTCCTCGGGACAGAATTACAATGAGCAGTTCTTC.

This chain uses TRBV28 with TRBJ1-6, with D maybe TRBD1 (6 bases). CDR1 is MDHEN, CDR2 SYDVKM, per germline. V lost 2 bases, J lost 1 base, and 6 bases lay in between. This CDR3 spans 15 amino acids. CDR3 loop: CASSLTGSYNSPLHF. The CDR3 DNA is TGTGCCAGCAGTTTAACAGGGTCCTATAATTCACCCCTCCACTTT.

V usage is TRBV4-3 and J usage is TRBJ1-4, with TRBD1 identical over 7 bases. Germline-derived CDR1 and CDR2 are LGHNA and YSLEER. The CDR3 has 16 amino acids. Trimming removed 0 bases from V and 6 bases from J; junction bases left unmatched: 7. CDR3 sequence: CASSQDPTGYYEKLFF. DNA of the CDR3: TGCGCCAGCAGCCAAGATCCGACAGGGTATTATGAAAAACTGTTTTTT.

J is TRBJ2-1 and V is TRBV30; 13 bases agree with TRBD2. The germline V gene encodes CDR1 GTSNPN and CDR2 SVGIG (reference sequence). The CDR3 has 16 residues. Trimming took 4 bases from V and 2 from J; bases not matched to a gene: 5. The CDR3 bases are TGTGCCTGGACCTCAGGGACTAGCGGGACCTACAATGAGCAGTTCTTC. Residues: CAWTSGTSGTYNEQFF.

The rearrangement links TRBV29-1 to TRBJ1-2; D is possibly TRBD1 (5 bases). Trimming pared 7 bases from V and 4 bases from J, leaving 13 bases between. Germline loops: CDR1 SQVTM, CDR2 ANQGSEA. The CDR3 totals 12 residues. The CDR3: CSGGEGTYGYTF. DNA for the CDR3: TGCAGCGGGGGGGAGGGAACCTATGGCTACACCTTC.

The V call is TRBV13, the J call TRBJ1-1; possible D gene TRBD1, 6 bases. V shed 5 bases and J shed 1 base, with 17 bases lying between them. Germline loops: CDR1 PRHDT, CDR2 FYEKMQ (reference sequence). This CDR3 region has 16 residues. The CDR3 nucleotides read TGTGCCAGCAGCCCAGTGGGGGGGCTGGGGAACACTGAAGCTTTCTTT. Translating gives CASSPVGGLGNTEAFF.

The V gene is TRBV5-4, the J gene TRBJ1-5; 7 nucleotides line up with TRBD1. Germline-derived CDR1 and CDR2 are SGHNT and YYREEE (reference sequence). This CDR3 region has 15 residues. V lost 3 bases to trimming and J lost 4 bases; unmatched junction nucleotides: 7. The DNA for the CDR3 is TGTGCCAGCAGCTCCGGGACAGCCGCGAATCAGCCCCAGCATTTT. It is translated as CASSSGTAANQPQHF.

V gene TRBV9 combines with J gene TRBJ1-6; no reliable D call. This CDR3 region has 14 residues. Trimming shortened V by 3 bases and J by 8 bases, and 12 bases separated the two germline ends. Per the germline V gene, CDR1 is SGDLS and CDR2 is YYNGEE. CDR3 DNA sequence: TGTGCCAGCAGCGGACTTTCTGGCCATTCACCCCTCCACTTT. Its protein is CASSGLSGHSPLHF.

CDR3 bases: TGCGCCAGCAGCCAACAAACAGGGACCTTCAATGAAAAACTGTTTTTT. It codes for CASSQQTGTFNEKLFF. The V gene is TRBV4-3, the J gene TRBJ1-4, with D maybe TRBD1 (6 bases). Germline assignment: CDR1 LGHNA and CDR2 YSLEER. V lost 2 bases to trimming and J lost 5 bases, with 15 bases between them. The CDR3 sequence is 16 residues long.

This clone was seen just once. The genes are TRBV7-2 and TRBJ2-1, with TRBD2 matching over 8 bases. Germline V CDR1 and CDR2: SGHTA, FQGNSA. The CDR3 sequence is 15 residues long. With V trimmed by 6 bases and J by 4 bases, 8 bases remained unmatched. The CDR3 sequence is CASSYDSGTYNEQFF. The CDR3 DNA follows: TGTGCCAGCAGTTATGATAGCGGGACATACAATGAGCAGTTCTTC.

The rearrangement uses TRBV24-1 and TRBJ1-2, with 8 nucleotides matching TRBD1. Germline-derived CDR1 and CDR2 are KGHDR and SFDVKD. This CDR3 spans 15 amino acids. The V gene end was trimmed by 3 bases and the J gene end by 4 bases; junction bases not matched to a gene: 6. The CDR3 nucleotides are TGTGCCACCAGTGATGCTTCGCAGGGGGCCTATGGCTACACCTTC. Translation: CATSDASQGAYGYTF.

V and J are TRBV18 and TRBJ2-2; possibly TRBD1 for D (5 bases). The CDR3 extends over 17 amino acids. V was cut by 1 base and J by 6 bases, with 18 bases left in between. CDR1 KGHSH and CDR2 LQKENI come from the germline V gene. The CDR3 nucleotides are TGTGCCAGCTCACCACGAGACAGCCCCGGACGGTCCGGGGAGCTGTTTTTT. This codes for CASSPRDSPGRSGELFF.

The rearrangement links TRBV4-3 to TRBJ1-2; the match to TRBD1 covers 10 bases. V shed 1 base and J 2 bases; nucleotides not matched to a gene: 7. The CDR3 length is 17 residues. CDR1 and CDR2 from the germline V gene are LGHNA and YSLEER. The CDR3 here is CASSQVRQGARNYGYTF. The CDR3 nucleotides read TGCGCCAGCAGCCAAGTCCGACAGGGGGCGCGAAACTATGGCTACACCTTC.

This sequence joins TRBV29-1 and TRBJ2-3, with unresolved D. The V and J ends lost 4 bases and 2 bases respectively, with 10 bases between them. CDR1 and CDR2 from the germline V gene are SQVTM and ANQGSEA. The CDR3 loop spans 13 amino acids. The CDR3 here is CSVVYISTDTQYF. The CDR3 coding sequence is TGCAGCGTTGTTTACATCTCCACAGATACGCAGTATTTT.

The chain uses TRBV2 and TRBJ1-6, with D maybe TRBD1 (6 bases). Germline-derived CDR1 and CDR2 are SNHLY and FYNNEI. The CDR3 contains 14 residues. V was pared by 6 bases and J by 10 bases, with 16 bases between. Here the CDR3 reads CASSRGGYGSPLHF. CDR3 DNA sequence: TGTGCCAGCAGCAGGGGCGGGTATGGGTCACCCCTCCACTTT.

The chain employs TRBV6-1 and TRBJ2-1; TRBD2 aligns across 8 bases. Germline CDR1 MNHNS, CDR2 SASEGT. CDR3 length equals 18 residues. Trimming cost V 4 bases and J 8 bases; bases outside gene matches: 19. The CDR3 reads CASSGEVLTAGVRDEQFF. CDR3 nucleotides: TGTGCCAGCAGTGGGGAAGTACTAACAGCGGGAGTTCGCGATGAGCAGTTCTTC.